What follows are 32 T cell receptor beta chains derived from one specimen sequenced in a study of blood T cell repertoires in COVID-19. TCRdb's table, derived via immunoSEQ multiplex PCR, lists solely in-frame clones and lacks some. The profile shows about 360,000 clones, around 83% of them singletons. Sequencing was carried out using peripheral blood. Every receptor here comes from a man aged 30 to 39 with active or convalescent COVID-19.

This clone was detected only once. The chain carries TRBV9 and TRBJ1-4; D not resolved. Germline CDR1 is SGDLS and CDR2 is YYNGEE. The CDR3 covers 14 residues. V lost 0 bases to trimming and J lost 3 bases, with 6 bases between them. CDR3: CASSVGLSNEKLFF. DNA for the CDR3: TGTGCCAGCAGCGTAGGGCTTTCTAATGAAAAACTGTTTTTT.

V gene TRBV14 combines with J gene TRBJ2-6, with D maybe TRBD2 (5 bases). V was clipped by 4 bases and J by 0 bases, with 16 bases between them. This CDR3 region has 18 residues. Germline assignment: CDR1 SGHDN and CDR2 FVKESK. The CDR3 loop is CASSPEGRRFSGANVLTF. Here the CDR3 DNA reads TGTGCCAGCAGCCCCGAAGGACGGAGGTTCTCTGGGGCCAACGTCCTGACTTTC.

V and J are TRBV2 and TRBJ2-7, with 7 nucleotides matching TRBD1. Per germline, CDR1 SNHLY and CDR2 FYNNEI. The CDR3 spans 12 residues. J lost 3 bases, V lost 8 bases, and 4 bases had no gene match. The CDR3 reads CASGRDSYEQYF. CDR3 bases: TGTGCCAGCGGCAGGGACAGCTACGAGCAGTACTTC.

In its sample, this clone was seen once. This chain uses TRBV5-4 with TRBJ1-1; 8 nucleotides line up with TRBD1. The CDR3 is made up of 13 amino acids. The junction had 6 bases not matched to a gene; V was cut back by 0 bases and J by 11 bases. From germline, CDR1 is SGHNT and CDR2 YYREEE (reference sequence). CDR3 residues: CASSLGTGTKAFF. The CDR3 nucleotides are TGTGCCAGCAGCTTGGGGACAGGGACCAAGGCTTTCTTT.

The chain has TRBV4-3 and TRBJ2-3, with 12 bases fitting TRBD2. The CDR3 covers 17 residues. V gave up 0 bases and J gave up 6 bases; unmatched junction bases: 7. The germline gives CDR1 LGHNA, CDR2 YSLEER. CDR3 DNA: TGCGCCAGCAGCCAAGATCTAGCGGGGGGGCCGCAGGATACGCAGTATTTT. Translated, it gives CASSQDLAGGPQDTQYF.

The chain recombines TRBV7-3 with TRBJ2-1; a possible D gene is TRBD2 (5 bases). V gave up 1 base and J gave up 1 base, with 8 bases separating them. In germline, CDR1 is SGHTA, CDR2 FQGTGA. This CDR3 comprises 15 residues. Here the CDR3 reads CASSLKLVSYNEQFF. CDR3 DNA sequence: TGTGCCAGCAGCTTAAAACTAGTTTCCTACAATGAGCAGTTCTTC.

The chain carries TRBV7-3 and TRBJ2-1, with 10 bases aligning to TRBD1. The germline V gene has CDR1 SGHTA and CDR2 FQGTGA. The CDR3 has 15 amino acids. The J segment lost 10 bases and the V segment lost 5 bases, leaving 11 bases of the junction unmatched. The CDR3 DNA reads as TGTGCCAGCAGCCCCTCCGGGACAGGGGTGTGGGAGCAGTTCTTC. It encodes CASSPSGTGVWEQFF.

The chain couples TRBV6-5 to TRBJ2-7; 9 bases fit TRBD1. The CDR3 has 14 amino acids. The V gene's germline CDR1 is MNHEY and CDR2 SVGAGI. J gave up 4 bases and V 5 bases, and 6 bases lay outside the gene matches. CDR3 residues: CASSIQGARYEQYF. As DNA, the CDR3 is TGTGCCAGCAGTATACAGGGGGCGCGATACGAGCAGTACTTC.

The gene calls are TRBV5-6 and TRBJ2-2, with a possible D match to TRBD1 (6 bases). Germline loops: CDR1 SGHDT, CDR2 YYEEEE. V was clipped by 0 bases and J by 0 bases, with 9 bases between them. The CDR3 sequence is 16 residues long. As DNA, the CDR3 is TGTGCCAGCAGCTTGGGGGGACACGCGAACACCGGGGAGCTGTTTTTT. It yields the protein CASSLGGHANTGELFF.

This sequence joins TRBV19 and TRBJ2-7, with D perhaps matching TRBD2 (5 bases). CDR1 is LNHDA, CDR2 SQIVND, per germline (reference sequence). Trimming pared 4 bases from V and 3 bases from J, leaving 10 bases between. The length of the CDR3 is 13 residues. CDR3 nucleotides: TGTGCCAGTAGTACAGGAGGATACTACGAGCAGTACTTC. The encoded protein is CASSTGGYYEQYF. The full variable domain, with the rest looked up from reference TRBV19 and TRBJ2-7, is DGGITQSPKYLFRKEGQNVTLSCEQNLNHDAMYWYRQDPGQGLRLIYYSQIVNDFQKGDIAEGYSVSREKKESFPLTVTSAQKNPTAFYLCASSTGGYYEQYFGPGTRLTVT.

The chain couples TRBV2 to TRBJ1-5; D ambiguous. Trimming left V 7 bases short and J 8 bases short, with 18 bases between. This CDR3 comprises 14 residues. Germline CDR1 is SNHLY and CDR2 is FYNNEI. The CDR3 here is CASNREGGMEPQHF. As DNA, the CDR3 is TGTGCCAGCAATCGGGAGGGTGGTATGGAGCCCCAGCATTTT.

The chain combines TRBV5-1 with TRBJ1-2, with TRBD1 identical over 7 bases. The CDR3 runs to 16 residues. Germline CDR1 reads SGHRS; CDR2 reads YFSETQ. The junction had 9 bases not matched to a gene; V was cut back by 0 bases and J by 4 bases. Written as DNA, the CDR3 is TGCGCCAGCAGCTTGGCGCTCGGGACAGTCGGCTATGGCTACACCTTC. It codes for CASSLALGTVGYGYTF.

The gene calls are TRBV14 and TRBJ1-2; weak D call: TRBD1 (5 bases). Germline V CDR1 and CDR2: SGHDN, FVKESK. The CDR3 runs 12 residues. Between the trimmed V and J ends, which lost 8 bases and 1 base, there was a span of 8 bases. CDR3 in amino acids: CASGAVNYGYTF. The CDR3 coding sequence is TGTGCCAGCGGGGCGGTTAACTATGGCTACACCTTC.

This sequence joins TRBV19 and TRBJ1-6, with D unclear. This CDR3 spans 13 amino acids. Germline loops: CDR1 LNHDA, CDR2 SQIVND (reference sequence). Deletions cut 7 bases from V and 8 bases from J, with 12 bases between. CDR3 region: CASTLTRDSPLHF. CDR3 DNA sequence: TGTGCCAGTACCCTCACTCGAGATTCACCCCTCCACTTT. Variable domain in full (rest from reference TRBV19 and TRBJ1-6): DGGITQSPKYLFRKEGQNVTLSCEQNLNHDAMYWYRQDPGQGLRLIYYSQIVNDFQKGDIAEGYSVSREKKESFPLTVTSAQKNPTAFYLCASTLTRDSPLHFGNGTRLTVT.

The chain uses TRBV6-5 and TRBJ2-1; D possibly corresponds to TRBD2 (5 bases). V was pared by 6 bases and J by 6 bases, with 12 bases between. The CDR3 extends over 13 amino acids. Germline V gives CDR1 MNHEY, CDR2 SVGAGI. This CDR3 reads CASREARANEQFF. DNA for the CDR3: TGTGCCAGCAGGGAGGCCCGCGCCAATGAGCAGTTCTTC.

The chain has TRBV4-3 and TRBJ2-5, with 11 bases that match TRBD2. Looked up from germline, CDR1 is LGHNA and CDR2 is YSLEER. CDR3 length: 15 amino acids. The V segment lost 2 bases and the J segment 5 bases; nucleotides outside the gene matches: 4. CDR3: CASSQTSGSRETQYF. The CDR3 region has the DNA TGCGCCAGCAGCCAAACTAGCGGGAGTAGGGAGACCCAGTACTTC.

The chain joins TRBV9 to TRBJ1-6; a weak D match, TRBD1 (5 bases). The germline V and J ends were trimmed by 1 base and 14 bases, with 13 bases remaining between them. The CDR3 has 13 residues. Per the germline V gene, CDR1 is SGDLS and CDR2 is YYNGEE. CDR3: CASSVPGGGTLHF. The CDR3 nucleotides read TGTGCCAGCAGCGTACCTGGGGGGGGGACCCTCCACTTT.

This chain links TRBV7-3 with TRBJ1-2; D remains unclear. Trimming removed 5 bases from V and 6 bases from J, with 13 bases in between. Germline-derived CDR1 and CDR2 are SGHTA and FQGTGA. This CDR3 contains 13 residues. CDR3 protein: CASSRAREDGYTF. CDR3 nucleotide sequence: TGTGCCAGCAGCCGAGCCAGAGAGGATGGCTACACCTTC. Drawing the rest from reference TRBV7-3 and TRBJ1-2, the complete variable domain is GAGVSQTPSNKVTEKGKYVELRCDPISGHTALYWYRQSLGQGPEFLIYFQGTGAADDSGLPNDRFFAVRPEGSVSTLKIQRTERGDSAVYLCASSRAREDGYTFGSGTRLTVV.

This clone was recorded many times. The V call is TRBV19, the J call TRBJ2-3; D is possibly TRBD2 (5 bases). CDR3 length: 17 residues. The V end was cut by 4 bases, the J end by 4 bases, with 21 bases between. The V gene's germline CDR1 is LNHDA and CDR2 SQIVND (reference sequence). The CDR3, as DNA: TGTGCCAGTAGTAGGCGGGCGATGGACGGAACACCAGATACGCAGTATTTT. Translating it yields CASSRRAMDGTPDTQYF.

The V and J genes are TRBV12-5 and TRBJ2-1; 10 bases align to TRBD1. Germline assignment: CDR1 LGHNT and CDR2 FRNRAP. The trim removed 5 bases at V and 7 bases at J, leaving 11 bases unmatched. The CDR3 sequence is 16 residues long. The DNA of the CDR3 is TGTGCTAGTGGTCCGACCGCCGGGACAGGGGTAAATGAGCAGTTCTTC. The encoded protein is CASGPTAGTGVNEQFF.

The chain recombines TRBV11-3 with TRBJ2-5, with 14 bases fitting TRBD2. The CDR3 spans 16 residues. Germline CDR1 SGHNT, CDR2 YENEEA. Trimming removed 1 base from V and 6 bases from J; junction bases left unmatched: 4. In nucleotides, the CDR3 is TGTGCCAGCAGCTTAGCCCGACTAGCGGGGGGGCAGACCCAGTACTTC. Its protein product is CASSLARLAGGQTQYF.

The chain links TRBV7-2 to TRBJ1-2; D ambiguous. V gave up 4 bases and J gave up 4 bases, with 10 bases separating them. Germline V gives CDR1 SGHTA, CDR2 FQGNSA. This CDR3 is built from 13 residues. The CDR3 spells CASSSDNLYGYTF. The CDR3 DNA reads TGTGCCAGCAGCTCCGACAACCTCTATGGCTACACCTTC.

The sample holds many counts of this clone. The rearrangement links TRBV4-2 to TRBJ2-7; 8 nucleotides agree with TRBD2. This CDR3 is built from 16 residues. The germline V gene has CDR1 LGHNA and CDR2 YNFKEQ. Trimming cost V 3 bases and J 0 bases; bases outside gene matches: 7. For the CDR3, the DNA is TGTGCCAGCAGCCATGTTTTACTAGCGGCCTCCTACGAGCAGTACTTC. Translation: CASSHVLLAASYEQYF.

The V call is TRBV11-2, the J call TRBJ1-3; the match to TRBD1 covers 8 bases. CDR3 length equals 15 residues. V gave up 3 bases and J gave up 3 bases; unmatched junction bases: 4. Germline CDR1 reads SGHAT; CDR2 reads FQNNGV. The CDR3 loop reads CASSFSGGLGNTIYF. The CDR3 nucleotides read TGTGCCAGCAGCTTTTCAGGGGGCCTTGGAAACACCATATATTTT.

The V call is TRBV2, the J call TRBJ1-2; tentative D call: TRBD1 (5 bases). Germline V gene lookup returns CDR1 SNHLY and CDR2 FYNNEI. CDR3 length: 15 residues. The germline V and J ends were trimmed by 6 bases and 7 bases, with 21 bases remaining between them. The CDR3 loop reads CASSERDGGVSGYTF. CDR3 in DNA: TGTGCCAGCAGCGAGAGGGACGGAGGGGTCTCTGGCTACACCTTC.

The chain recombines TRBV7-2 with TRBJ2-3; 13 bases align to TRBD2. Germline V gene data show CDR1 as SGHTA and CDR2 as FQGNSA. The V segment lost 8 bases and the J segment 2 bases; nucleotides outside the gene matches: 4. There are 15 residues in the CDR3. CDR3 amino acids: CASLTSGRPTDTQYF. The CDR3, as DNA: TGTGCCAGCTTGACTAGCGGGAGGCCCACAGATACGCAGTATTTT. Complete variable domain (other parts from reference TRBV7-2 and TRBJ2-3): GAGVSQSPSNKVTEKGKDVELRCDPISGHTALYWYRQSLGQGLEFLIYFQGNSAPDKSGLPSDRFSAERTGGSVSTLTIQRTQQEDSAVYLCASLTSGRPTDTQYFGPGTRLTVL.

CDR3 sequence: CASSATTPGQGLYGYTF. CDR3 in DNA: TGCGCCAGCAGCGCTACAACACCGGGACAGGGACTCTATGGCTACACCTTC. This rearrangement joins TRBV5-1 to TRBJ1-2; TRBD1 matches at 9 bases. CDR3 length: 17 residues. Germline CDR1 is SGHRS and CDR2 is YFSETQ. Losses at the gene ends were 4 bases for V and 4 bases for J; bases not matched to a gene: 14.

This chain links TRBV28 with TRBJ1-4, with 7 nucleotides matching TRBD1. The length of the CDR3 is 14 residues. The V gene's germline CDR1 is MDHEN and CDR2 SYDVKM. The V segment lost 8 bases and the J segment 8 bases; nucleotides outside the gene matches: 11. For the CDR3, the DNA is TGTGCCAGCTCCCCCGGCCCACAGGGGGAAAAACTGTTTTTT. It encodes CASSPGPQGEKLFF.

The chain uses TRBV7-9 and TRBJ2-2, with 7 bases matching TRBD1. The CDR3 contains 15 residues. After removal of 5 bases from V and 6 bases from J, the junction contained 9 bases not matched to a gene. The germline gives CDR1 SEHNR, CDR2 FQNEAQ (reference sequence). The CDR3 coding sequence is TGTGCCAGCAGCGCCGACAGGGATCAAGCCGGGGAGCTGTTTTTT. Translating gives CASSADRDQAGELFF.

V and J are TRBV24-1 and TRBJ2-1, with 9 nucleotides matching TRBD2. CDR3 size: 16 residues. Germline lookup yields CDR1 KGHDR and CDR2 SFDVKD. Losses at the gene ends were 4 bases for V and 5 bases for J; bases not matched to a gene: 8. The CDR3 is CATSELAGVGNNEQFF. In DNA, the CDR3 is TGTGCCACCAGTGAGTTAGCGGGAGTCGGAAACAATGAGCAGTTCTTC.

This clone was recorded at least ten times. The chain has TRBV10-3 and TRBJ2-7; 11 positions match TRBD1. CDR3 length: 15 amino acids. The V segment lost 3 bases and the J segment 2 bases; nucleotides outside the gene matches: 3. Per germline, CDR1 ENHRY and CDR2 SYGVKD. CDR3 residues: CAISEGQGAPYEQYF. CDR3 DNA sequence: TGTGCCATCAGTGAAGGACAGGGGGCCCCCTACGAGCAGTACTTC.

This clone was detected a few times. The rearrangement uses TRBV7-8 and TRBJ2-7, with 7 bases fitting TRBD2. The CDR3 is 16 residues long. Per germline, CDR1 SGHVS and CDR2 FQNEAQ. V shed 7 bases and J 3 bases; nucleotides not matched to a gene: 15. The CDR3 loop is CASTIGTGTTIYEQYF. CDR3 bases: TGTGCCAGCACCATTGGGACCGGGACTACCATCTACGAGCAGTACTTC.